The clone carrying this T cell receptor beta chain was counted between two and nine times. Its antigen is as yet unknown. This CDR3 has 18 amino acids. V lost 3 bases to trimming and J lost 0 bases; unmatched junction nucleotides: 6. CDR1 and CDR2 (germline): MDHEN, SYDVKM. Sorting of PBMCs yielded the CD4+ and CD8+ T cells. These data belong to a study of CD8+ T cells in alopecia areata. cDNA prepared by RNA extraction and subsequent reverse transcription served as the template for sequencing. Clones were read by immunoSEQ multiplex PCR, and TCRdb kept only the in-frame ones, dropping some. The sample shows about 150,000 clones, around two thirds of them seen only once. Study findings and constraints: Sequenced scalp T cells also include alphabeta T cells resident in normal skin. It was lesional scalp, especially alopecia totalis/universalis, that showed higher clonality than normal scalp. Against the mouse data, patients shared TCRs less clearly, possibly for HLA reasons.

The rearrangement uses TRBV28 and TRBJ2-6; 9 nucleotides align to TRBD1. The sequenced material came from CD8+ T cells sorted from blood. The clonotype was recovered from a human donor in good health. CDR3 in amino acids: CASSFPGQGSSGANVLTF. The CDR3 DNA reads TGTGCCAGCAGTTTTCCAGGACAGGGGAGCTCTGGGGCCAACGTCCTGACTTTC.